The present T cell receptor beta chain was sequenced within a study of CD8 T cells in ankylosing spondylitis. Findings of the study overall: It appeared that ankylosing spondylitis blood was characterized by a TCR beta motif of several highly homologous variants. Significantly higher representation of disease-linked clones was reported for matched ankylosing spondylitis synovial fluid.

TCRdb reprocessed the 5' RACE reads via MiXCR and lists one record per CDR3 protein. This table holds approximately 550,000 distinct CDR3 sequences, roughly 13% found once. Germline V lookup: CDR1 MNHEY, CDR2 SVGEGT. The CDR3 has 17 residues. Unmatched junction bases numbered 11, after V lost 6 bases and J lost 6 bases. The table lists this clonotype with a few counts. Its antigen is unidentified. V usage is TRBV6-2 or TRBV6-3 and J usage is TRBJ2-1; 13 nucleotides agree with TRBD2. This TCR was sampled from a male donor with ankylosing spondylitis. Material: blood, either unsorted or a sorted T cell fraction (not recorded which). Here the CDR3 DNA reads TGTGCCAGCAGCCCGGGACTAGCGGGATGGGGCGGCAATGAGCAGTTCTTC. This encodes CASSPGLAGWGGNEQFF.